The 15 T cell receptor beta chains reported below all come from one sample, sequenced in a study of blood T cell repertoires in COVID-19. TCRdb's table, derived via immunoSEQ multiplex PCR, lists solely in-frame clones and lacks some. The sample contains 150,000 to 200,000 clones, roughly 79% of which appear only once. The material sequenced was peripheral blood. These receptors were collected from a woman of 80 years or more with COVID-19, enrolled during active disease.

Only a few counts were recorded for this clone. The chain carries TRBV6-5 and TRBJ1-1; D not certain. The V end lost 6 bases, the J end lost 1 base, and 12 bases lay between the germline ends. Looked up from germline, CDR1 is MNHEY and CDR2 is SVGAGI. CDR3 length: 14 residues. The DNA of the CDR3 is TGTGCCAGCAGGACTGCCAGTTGGAACACTGAAGCTTTCTTT. Protein sequence: CASRTASWNTEAFF.

In its sample, this clone was seen a few times. The chain couples TRBV4-3 to TRBJ1-2; weak D call: TRBD1 (5 bases). The CDR3 has 17 amino acids. Germline values: CDR1 LGHNA, CDR2 YSLEER. V lost 1 base and J 4 bases, leaving 19 bases between the germline ends. CDR3 coding DNA: TGCGCCAGCAGCCAAGTAATCAGGGTGGAGAGTGCCTATGGCTACACCTTC. The encoded protein is CASSQVIRVESAYGYTF.

This clone was recorded a few times. The chain has TRBV7-9 and TRBJ2-7, with D perhaps matching TRBD2 (6 bases). The CDR3 is 13 residues long. V lost 3 bases to trimming and J lost 6 bases, with 12 bases between them. Germline V gene lookup returns CDR1 SEHNR and CDR2 FQNEAQ (reference sequence). For the CDR3, the DNA is TGTGCCAGCAGCTTCGGGAGAGTGATCGAGCAGTACTTC. It specifies CASSFGRVIEQYF. The full variable domain, its missing parts supplied by reference TRBV7-9 and TRBJ2-7, is DTGVSQNPRHKITKRGQNVTFRCDPISEHNRLYWYRQTLGQGPEFLTYFQNEAQLEKSRLLSDRFSAERPKGSFSTLEIQRTEQGDSAMYLCASSFGRVIEQYFGPGTRLTVT.

The CDR3 loop is CASSPRSGQGNYGYTF. The CDR3 DNA reads as TGTGCCAGCTCACCACGATCCGGACAGGGAAACTATGGCTACACCTTC. The chain joins TRBV18 to TRBJ1-2; 8 bases line up with TRBD1. The J segment lost 2 bases and the V segment lost 1 base, leaving 6 bases of the junction unmatched. The CDR3 runs 16 residues. Germline-derived CDR1 and CDR2 are KGHSH and LQKENI.

The chain joins TRBV19 to TRBJ2-7; 8 bases map to TRBD1. CDR1 and CDR2 (germline): LNHDA, SQIVND (reference sequence). The CDR3 runs 16 residues. V lost 5 bases and J lost 3; bases outside the gene matches: 12. CDR3 amino acids: CASSSPWTGKGYEQYF. The CDR3 DNA is TGTGCCAGTAGTTCCCCTTGGACAGGGAAAGGCTACGAGCAGTACTTC.

This clone appeared once. This chain links TRBV19 with TRBJ2-2, with TRBD2 matching 9 bases. This CDR3 is 15 amino acids long. CDR1 and CDR2 (germline): LNHDA, SQIVND (reference sequence). V was pared by 5 bases and J by 6 bases, with 7 bases of the junction left unmatched. The CDR3 reads CASSPGLAIPGELFF. The CDR3, as DNA: TGTGCCAGTAGTCCGGGACTAGCAATTCCCGGGGAGCTGTTTTTT.

This chain uses TRBV9 with TRBJ1-2; possible D gene TRBD1, 6 bases. With 1 base removed from V and 5 bases from J, the gap between germline ends came to 15 bases. Germline V gene lookup returns CDR1 SGDLS and CDR2 YYNGEE. The CDR3 is 15 residues long. Here the CDR3 reads CASSVSQDRLYGYTF. DNA of the CDR3: TGTGCCAGCAGCGTAAGCCAGGACAGACTGTATGGCTACACCTTC.

The chain combines TRBV4-1 with TRBJ2-1; 7 nucleotides match TRBD2. The CDR3 has 16 amino acids. The J segment lost 8 bases and the V segment lost 3 bases, leaving 13 bases of the junction unmatched. Per germline, CDR1 MGHRA and CDR2 YSYEKL. The CDR3 DNA follows: TGCGCCAGCAGCCACGAGCGGGGAGGGCCTTATGATGAGCAGTTCTTC. Translation gives CASSHERGGPYDEQFF.

This chain connects TRBV5-1 to TRBJ1-2; 9 nucleotides align to TRBD1. Trimming at V came to 2 bases and at J to 7 bases, leaving 3 bases not matched to a gene. The CDR3 is 13 residues long. Germline V gene data show CDR1 as SGHRS and CDR2 as YFSETQ. The CDR3 coding sequence is TGCGCCAGCAGCTTACAGGGGGCGCCTGGCTACACCTTC. Translating gives CASSLQGAPGYTF.

The chain has TRBV4-3 and TRBJ2-2, with TRBD1 matching over 7 bases. CDR3 size: 15 residues. The V segment lost 3 bases and the J segment 4 bases; nucleotides outside the gene matches: 5. CDR1 is LGHNA, CDR2 YSLEER, per germline. The CDR3 DNA is TGCGCCAGCAGCCAGGCGGACAGGATCACCGGGGAGCTGTTTTTT. Translated: CASSQADRITGELFF.

V and J are TRBV12-3 or TRBV12-4 and TRBJ2-7; 10 nucleotides match TRBD1. V shed 5 bases and J 5 bases; nucleotides not matched to a gene: 3. The CDR3 consists of 13 residues. CDR3 in amino acids: CASSMGQGHEQYF. CDR3 bases: TGTGCCAGCAGTATGGGACAGGGGCACGAGCAGTACTTC.

The chain combines TRBV30 with TRBJ2-7; TRBD1 matches at 7 bases. This CDR3 comprises 11 residues. The ends lost 2 bases at V and 7 bases at J; junction bases unmatched: 2. Germline V gene lookup returns CDR1 GTSNPN and CDR2 SVGIG (reference sequence). The CDR3 loop is CAWSLQGEQYF. The CDR3 bases are TGTGCCTGGAGTTTACAGGGGGAGCAGTACTTC.

This clone was recorded once. The rearrangement joins TRBV7-9 to TRBJ1-3; D remains ambiguous. This CDR3 contains 13 residues. V was cut by 5 bases and J by 4 bases, with 9 bases left in between. Germline CDR1 is SEHNR and CDR2 is FQNEAQ (reference sequence). The CDR3 protein is CASSPLSGNTIYF. In DNA, the CDR3 is TGTGCCAGCAGCCCCCTCTCCGGAAACACCATATATTTT.

The rearrangement links TRBV10-3 to TRBJ1-1, with unresolved D. The CDR3 sequence is 12 residues long. Germline-derived CDR1 and CDR2 are ENHRY and SYGVKD. V lost 0 bases, J lost 11 bases, and 10 bases lay in between. The CDR3 spells CAISESNSLAFF. CDR3 in DNA: TGTGCCATCAGTGAGTCGAATAGTTTGGCTTTCTTT.

This clone was detected once. The V gene is TRBV15, the J gene TRBJ1-5, with D uncertain. The CDR3 extends over 13 amino acids. In germline, CDR1 is LNHNV, CDR2 YYDKDF (reference sequence). V lost 3 bases to trimming and J lost 4 bases, with 7 bases between them. The DNA of the CDR3 is TGTGCCACCAGCAGGACGGGGAATCAGCCCCAGCATTTT. This gives the protein CATSRTGNQPQHF.